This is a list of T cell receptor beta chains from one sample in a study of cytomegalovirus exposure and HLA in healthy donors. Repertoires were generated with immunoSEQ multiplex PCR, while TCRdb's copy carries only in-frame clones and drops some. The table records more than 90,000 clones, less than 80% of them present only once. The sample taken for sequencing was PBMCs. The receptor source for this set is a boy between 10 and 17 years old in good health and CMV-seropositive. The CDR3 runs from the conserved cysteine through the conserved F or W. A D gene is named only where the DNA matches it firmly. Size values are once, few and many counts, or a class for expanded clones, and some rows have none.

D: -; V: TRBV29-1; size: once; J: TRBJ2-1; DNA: TGCAGCGTTGAAGATCACCCCGGCAATGAGCAGTTCTTC; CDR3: CSVEDHPGNEQFF
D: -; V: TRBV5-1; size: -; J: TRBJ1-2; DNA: TGCGCCAGCAGCTTGGTGTTGGGGGCGCAACGGGACTACCCCTTC; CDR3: CASSLVLGAQRDYPF
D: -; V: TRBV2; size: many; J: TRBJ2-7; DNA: TGTGCCAGCAGTGGCAGATACGAGCAGTACTTC; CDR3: CASSGRYEQYF
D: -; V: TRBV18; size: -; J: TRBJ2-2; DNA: TGTGCCAGCTCACGAACAAAGAACACCGGGGAGCTGTTTTTT; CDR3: CASSRTKNTGELFF
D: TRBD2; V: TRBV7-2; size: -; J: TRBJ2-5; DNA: TGTGCCAGCAGCTTAGGTCTTGGGGGAGGGCAAGAGACCCAGTACTTC; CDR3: CASSLGLGGGQETQYF
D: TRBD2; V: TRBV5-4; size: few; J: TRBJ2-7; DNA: TGTGCCAGCAGCGGACTAGCGGGAGGTTCTTACGAGCAGTACTTC; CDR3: CASSGLAGGSYEQYF
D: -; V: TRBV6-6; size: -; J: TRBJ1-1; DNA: TGTGCCAGCAGTTACAGCCGGGGGAACACTGAAGCTTTCTTT; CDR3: CASSYSRGNTEAFF
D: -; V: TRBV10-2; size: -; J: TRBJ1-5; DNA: TGCGCCAGCAGTGAGCGGATACAGAGCAATCAGCCCCAGCATTTT; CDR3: CASSERIQSNQPQHF
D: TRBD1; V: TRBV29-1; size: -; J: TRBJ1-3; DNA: TGCAGCGAAAATTCCGGGACAGAAGTCTCCGGAAACACCATATATTTT; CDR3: CSENSGTEVSGNTIYF
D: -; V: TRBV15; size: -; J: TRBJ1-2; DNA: TGTGCCACCAGCAGAGAAGGGGATGGCTACACCTTC; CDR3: CATSREGDGYTF
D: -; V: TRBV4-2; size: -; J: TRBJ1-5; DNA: TGTGCCAGCAGCCAAGATGAGGGTAGCAATCAGCCCCAGAATTTT; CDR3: CASSQDEGSNQPQNF
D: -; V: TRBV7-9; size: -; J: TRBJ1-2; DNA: TGTGCCAGCAGCTCGGACAGCACCTATGGCTACACCTTC; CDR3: CASSSDSTYGYTF
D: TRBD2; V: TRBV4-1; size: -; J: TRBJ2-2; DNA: TGCGCCAGCAGCCAAGGATTGACTAGCGCCCGTCTTGAGCTGTTTTTT; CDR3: CASSQGLTSARLELFF
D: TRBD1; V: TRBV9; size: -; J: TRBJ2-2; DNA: TGTGCCAGCAGCCCAGAGATTCCGGGACAGATAACCACCGGGGAGCTGTTTTTT; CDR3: CASSPEIPGQITTGELFF
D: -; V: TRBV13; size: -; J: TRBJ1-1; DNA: TGTGCCAGCAGCTTAGATACAAAGAACACTGAAGCTTTCTTT; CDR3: CASSLDTKNTEAFF
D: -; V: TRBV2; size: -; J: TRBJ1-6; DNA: TGTGCCAGCAGTGACGAGGCCAGCTCCTATAATTCACCCCTCCACTTT; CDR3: CASSDEASSYNSPLHF
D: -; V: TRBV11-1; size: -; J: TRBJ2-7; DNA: TGTGCCAGCAGCTTAGGGCCAGGGGTTGCTTTCGAGCAGTACTTC; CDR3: CASSLGPGVAFEQYF
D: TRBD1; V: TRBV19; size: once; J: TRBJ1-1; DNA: TGTGCCAGTAGTACCCGACAGGGAATGAACACTGAAGCTTTCTTT; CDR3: CASSTRQGMNTEAFF
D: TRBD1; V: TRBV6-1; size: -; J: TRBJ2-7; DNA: TGTGCCAGCAGTGAAGGCTCGGACAGGGTGTATTCCCACGAGCAGTACTTC; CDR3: CASSEGSDRVYSHEQYF
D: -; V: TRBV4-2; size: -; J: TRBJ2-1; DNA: TGTGCCAGCAGCCAAGAGTCCATTTACAATGAGCAGTTCTTC; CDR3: CASSQESIYNEQFF
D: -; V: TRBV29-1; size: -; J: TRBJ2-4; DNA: TGCAGCGTTGCAGACAGAGGTGCCAAAAACATTCAGTACTTC; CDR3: CSVADRGAKNIQYF
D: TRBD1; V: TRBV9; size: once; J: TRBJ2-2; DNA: TGTGCCAGCAGCGTTACCGGGACAGGGCGCACCGGGGAGCTGTTTTTT; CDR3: CASSVTGTGRTGELFF
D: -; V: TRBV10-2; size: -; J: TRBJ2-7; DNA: TGCGCCAGCAGTGGACCCGTATCGGCGCAGGGGCAGTACTTC; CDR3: CASSGPVSAQGQYF
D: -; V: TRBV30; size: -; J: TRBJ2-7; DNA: TGTGCCTGGTCCCGACGGGGGGCGGGCGGCCGGCAGCAGTACTTC; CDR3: CAWSRRGAGGRQQYF
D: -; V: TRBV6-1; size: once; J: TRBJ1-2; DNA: TGTGCCAGCAGTCTTCGTCTCTATGGCTACACCTTC; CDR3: CASSLRLYGYTF
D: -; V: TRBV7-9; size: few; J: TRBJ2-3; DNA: TGTGCCAGCAGCTTACAGGGGGGAGCTAGCACAGATACGCAGTATTTT; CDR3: CASSLQGGASTDTQYF
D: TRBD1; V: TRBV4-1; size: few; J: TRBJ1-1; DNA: TGCGCCAGCAGGTGGGGACAGGCGGACACTGAAGCTTTCTTT; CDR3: CASRWGQADTEAFF
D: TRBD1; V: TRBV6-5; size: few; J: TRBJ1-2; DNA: TGTGCCAGCAGTGACAGGGTTAACTATGGCTACACCTTC; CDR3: CASSDRVNYGYTF
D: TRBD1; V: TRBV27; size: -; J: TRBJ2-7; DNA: TGTGCCAGCACCACCAACCTAGACAGGGCAGGTGAGCAGTACTTC; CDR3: CASTTNLDRAGEQYF
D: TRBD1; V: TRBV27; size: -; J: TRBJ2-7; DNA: TGTGCCAGCAGGCCAGCCGGGACAGGGTCTCGTGAGCAGTACTTC; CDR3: CASRPAGTGSREQYF
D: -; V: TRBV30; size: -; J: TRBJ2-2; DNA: TGTGCCTGCCAAGGTACGGGATCGGGCAACGGGGAGCTGTTTTTT; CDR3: CACQGTGSGNGELFF